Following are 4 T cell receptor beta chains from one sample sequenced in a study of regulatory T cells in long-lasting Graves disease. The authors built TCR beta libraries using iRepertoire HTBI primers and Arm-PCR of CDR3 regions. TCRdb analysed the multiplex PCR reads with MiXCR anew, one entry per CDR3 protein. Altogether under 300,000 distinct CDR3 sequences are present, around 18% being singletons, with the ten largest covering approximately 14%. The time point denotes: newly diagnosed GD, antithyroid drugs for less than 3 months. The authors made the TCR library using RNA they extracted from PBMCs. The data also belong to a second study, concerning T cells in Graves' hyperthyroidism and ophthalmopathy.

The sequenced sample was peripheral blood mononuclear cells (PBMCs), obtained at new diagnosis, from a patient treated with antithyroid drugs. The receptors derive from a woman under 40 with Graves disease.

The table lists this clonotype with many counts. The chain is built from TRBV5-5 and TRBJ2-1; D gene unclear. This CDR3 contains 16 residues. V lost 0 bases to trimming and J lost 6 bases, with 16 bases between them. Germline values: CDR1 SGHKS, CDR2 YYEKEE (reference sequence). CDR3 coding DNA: TGTGCCAGCAGCTTGGCGGCGGACCTTATGGCCAATGAGCAGTTCTTC. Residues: CASSLAADLMANEQFF.

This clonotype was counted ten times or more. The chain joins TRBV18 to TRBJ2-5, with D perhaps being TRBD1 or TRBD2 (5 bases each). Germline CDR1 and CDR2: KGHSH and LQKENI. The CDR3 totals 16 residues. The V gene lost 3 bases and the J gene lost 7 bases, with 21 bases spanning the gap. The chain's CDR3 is CASSPPGPEAGGTQYF. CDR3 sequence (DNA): TGTGCCAGCTCACCGCCGGGGCCGGAGGCCGGCGGGACCCAGTACTTC.

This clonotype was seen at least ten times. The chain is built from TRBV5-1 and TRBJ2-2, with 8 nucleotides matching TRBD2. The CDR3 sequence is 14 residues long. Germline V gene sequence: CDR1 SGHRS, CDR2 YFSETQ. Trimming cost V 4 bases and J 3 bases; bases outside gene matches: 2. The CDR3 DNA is TGCGCCAGCAGCCGGGGGGGTGACACCGGGGAGCTGTTTTTT. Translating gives CASSRGGDTGELFF.

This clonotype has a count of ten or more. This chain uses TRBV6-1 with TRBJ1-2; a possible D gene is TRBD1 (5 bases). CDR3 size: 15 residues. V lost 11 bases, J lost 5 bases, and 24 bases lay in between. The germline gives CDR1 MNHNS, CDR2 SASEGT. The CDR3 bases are TGTGCCGTAGAGAAGGGGCCTCCCGGGGTTTATGGCTACACCTTC. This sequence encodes CAVEKGPPGVYGYTF.